This TCR beta chain derives from a study of blood T cells in healthy people across ages. Broader study findings: The fall in TCR beta diversity per million T cells was roughly linear with age.

In the case of this clonotype: Its antigen is undetermined.

A sample-barcoded 5' primer and a J-beta primer mix were used in a second PCR of roughly 7 to 11 cycles. TCRdb ran MiXCR on the 5' RACE reads and lists one entry per CDR3 protein. The sample shows about 1.8 million distinct CDR3 sequences, less than 50% of them seen only once. CDR1 is DFQATT and CDR2 is SNEGSKA in the germline V gene (reference sequence). The CDR3 is 13 residues long. The V and J ends lost 4 bases and 3 bases, in that order; junction bases with no gene match: 4. The material sequenced was blood. This chain links TRBV20-1 with TRBJ1-2, with 8 bases identical to TRBD1. The TCR sequence derives from a woman between 35 and 50 years old in good health. The CDR3 is CSAIGQGDYGYTF. The DNA of the CDR3 is TGCAGTGCTATCGGACAGGGAGACTATGGCTACACCTTC.